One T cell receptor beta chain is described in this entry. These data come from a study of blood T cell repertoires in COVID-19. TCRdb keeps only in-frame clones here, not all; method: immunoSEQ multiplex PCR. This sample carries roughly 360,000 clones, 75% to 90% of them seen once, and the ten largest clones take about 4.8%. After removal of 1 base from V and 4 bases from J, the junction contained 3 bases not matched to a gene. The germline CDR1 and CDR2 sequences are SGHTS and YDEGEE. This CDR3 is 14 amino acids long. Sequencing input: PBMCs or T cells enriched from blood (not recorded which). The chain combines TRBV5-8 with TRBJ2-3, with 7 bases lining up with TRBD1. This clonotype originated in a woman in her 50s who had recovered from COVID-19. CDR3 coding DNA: TGTGCCAGCAGCTTGATAACAGGGGCAGATACGCAGTATTTT. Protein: CASSLITGADTQYF. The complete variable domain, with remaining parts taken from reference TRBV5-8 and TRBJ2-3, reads EAGVTQSPTHLIKTRGQQATLRCSPISGHTSVYWYQQALGLGLQFLLWYDEGEERNRGNFPPRFSGRQFPNYSSELNVNALELEDSALYLCASSLITGADTQYFGPGTRLTVL.